Following are 4 T cell receptor beta chains from one sample sequenced in a study of CD8+ T cells in alopecia areata. The sequencing template was cDNA reverse transcribed from extracted RNA. The protocol was immunoSEQ multiplex PCR, while the TCRdb copy is restricted to in-frame clones and leaves out a portion. The sample lists around 97,000 clones, roughly 50% occurring once. Material for sequencing was CD4+ T cells sorted from blood. The receptors shown here come from a human donor in good health.

This clone was seen a few times. This sequence joins TRBV15 and TRBJ2-3, with 10 bases identical to TRBD2. This CDR3 contains 16 residues. Germline V gene sequence: CDR1 LNHNV, CDR2 YYDKDF (reference sequence). V was clipped by 0 bases and J by 5 bases; unmatched bases: 5. The CDR3 spells CATSRDLSSGGDTQYF. CDR3 DNA sequence: TGTGCCACCAGCAGAGATCTGTCTAGCGGGGGAGATACGCAGTATTTT.

Concerning this clone itself: Other DNA sequences in the same sample also yield this CDR3. The CDR3 loop reads CAWSVLGYEQYF. Written as DNA, the CDR3 is TGTGCCTGGAGTGTTCTAGGCTACGAGCAGTACTTC. The chain combines TRBV30 with TRBJ2-7; no clear D. Trimming removed 0 bases at V and 3 bases at J, with 6 bases between. This CDR3 is 12 amino acids long. In germline, CDR1 is GTSNPN, CDR2 SVGIG (reference sequence). Combining the CDR3 with reference TRBV30 and TRBJ2-7 gives the whole variable domain SQTIHQWPATLVQPVGSPLSLECTVEGTSNPNLYWYRQAAGRGLQLLFYSVGIGQISSEVPQNLSASRPQDRQFILSSKKLLLSDSGFYLCAWSVLGYEQYFGPGTRLTVT.

The rearrangement links TRBV29-1 to TRBJ2-6; D call uncertain. Trimming removed 0 bases at V and 1 base at J, with 7 bases between. Germline V gives CDR1 SQVTM, CDR2 ANQGSEA. The CDR3 is 15 residues long. CDR3 amino acids: CSVEDPYSGANVLTF. In DNA, the CDR3 is TGCAGCGTTGAAGACCCATATTCTGGGGCCAACGTCCTGACTTTC. Full variable domain (missing parts from reference TRBV29-1 and TRBJ2-6): SAVISQKPSRDICQRGTSLTIQCQVDSQVTMMFWYRQQPGQSLTLIATANQGSEATYESGFVIDKFPISRPNLTFSTLTVSNMSPEDSSIYLCSVEDPYSGANVLTFGAGSRLTVL.

The V gene is TRBV7-6, the J gene TRBJ1-5; D might be TRBD1 (5 bases). This CDR3 region has 15 residues. V shed 0 bases and J shed 4 bases, with 10 bases lying between them. Germline-derived CDR1 and CDR2 are SGHVS and FNYEAQ. As DNA, the CDR3 is TGTGCCAGCAGCTTAGCGAGCGGGGCGAATCAGCCCCAGCATTTT. It yields the protein CASSLASGANQPQHF. The full variable domain, completed using reference TRBV7-6 and TRBJ1-5, is GAGVSQSPRYKVTKRGQDVALRCDPISGHVSLYWYRQALGQGPEFLTYFNYEAQQDKSGLPNDRFSAERPEGSISTLTIQRTEQRDSAMYRCASSLASGANQPQHFGDGTRLSIL.